The 24 T cell receptor beta chains below were found in one sample sequenced in a study of OX40 agonist ivuxolimab in advanced cancers. Sequenced by immunoSEQ multiplex PCR; TCRdb stores in-frame clones only, minus some. Altogether some 78,000 clones are present, almost 95% being singletons, with the ten largest covering 2.5% to 3%. Sequencing used CD4+ or CD8+ T cells sorted from blood, obtained in a trial of the OX40 agonist ivuxolimab. Every receptor here comes from an adult with an advanced solid tumor such as melanoma, head and neck, liver or kidney cancer.

The J gene is TRBJ1-5, the V gene TRBV30, with 9 bases identical to TRBD1. V lost 7 bases to trimming and J lost 7 bases; unmatched junction nucleotides: 8. The CDR3 contains 13 residues. The V gene's germline CDR1 is GTSNPN and CDR2 SVGIG (reference sequence). CDR3 amino acids: CAFEGQGGQPQHF. The CDR3, as DNA: TGTGCCTTCGAGGGACAGGGAGGACAGCCCCAGCATTTT.

V gene TRBV5-1 combines with J gene TRBJ1-3; no reliable D call. Germline V gene data show CDR1 as SGHRS and CDR2 as YFSETQ. The germline V and J ends were trimmed by 0 bases and 0 bases, with 10 bases remaining between them. CDR3 length: 16 residues. This chain's CDR3 is CASSLASGSSGNTIYF. The CDR3 DNA reads as TGCGCCAGCAGCTTGGCTAGCGGGTCCTCTGGAAACACCATATATTTT.

V is TRBV18 and J is TRBJ1-3; D is unresolved. The CDR3 is 13 amino acids. Germline-derived CDR1 and CDR2 are KGHSH and LQKENI. V was clipped by 5 bases and J by 0 bases, with 5 bases between them. The CDR3 protein is CASSSSSGNTIYF. CDR3 sequence (DNA): TGTGCCAGCTCATCCAGCTCTGGAAACACCATATATTTT.

The rearrangement uses TRBV29-1 and TRBJ1-3; TRBD1 aligns across 7 bases. Per the germline V gene, CDR1 is SQVTM and CDR2 is ANQGSEA. CDR3 length: 14 amino acids. The V and J ends lost 6 bases and 3 bases, in that order; junction bases with no gene match: 8. CDR3 DNA sequence: TGCAGCGTCTCAGGGGGGTCAGATGGAAACACCATATATTTT. Translation: CSVSGGSDGNTIYF. The whole variable domain, filled in from reference TRBV29-1 and TRBJ1-3, reads SAVISQKPSRDICQRGTSLTIQCQVDSQVTMMFWYRQQPGQSLTLIATANQGSEATYESGFVIDKFPISRPNLTFSTLTVSNMSPEDSSIYLCSVSGGSDGNTIYFGEGSWLTVV.

J is TRBJ2-7 and V is TRBV5-1; no reliable D call. The CDR3 runs 15 residues. Germline V gene sequence: CDR1 SGHRS, CDR2 YFSETQ. With 0 bases removed from V and 3 bases from J, the gap between germline ends came to 13 bases. The CDR3 loop is CASSLVSPLGYEQYF. CDR3 bases: TGCGCCAGCAGCTTGGTGTCACCACTGGGCTACGAGCAGTACTTC. Based on the CDR3 plus reference TRBV5-1 and TRBJ2-7, the full variable domain is KAGVTQTPRYLIKTRGQQVTLSCSPISGHRSVSWYQQTPGQGLQFLFEYFSETQRNKGNFPGRFSGRQFSNSRSEMNVSTLELGDSALYLCASSLVSPLGYEQYFGPGTRLTVT.

For this clone: Other DNA sequences in this specimen translate into the identical CDR3. V is TRBV5-1 and J is TRBJ1-1; D is ambiguous. The CDR3 loop spans 14 amino acids. Trimming pared 0 bases from V and 0 bases from J, leaving 6 bases between. The germline V gene has CDR1 SGHRS and CDR2 YFSETQ. CDR3 sequence (DNA): TGCGCCAGCAGCTTGGACAGTTTGAACACTGAAGCTTTCTTT. Translation gives CASSLDSLNTEAFF. Based on the CDR3 plus reference TRBV5-1 and TRBJ1-1, the full variable domain is KAGVTQTPRYLIKTRGQQVTLSCSPISGHRSVSWYQQTPGQGLQFLFEYFSETQRNKGNFPGRFSGRQFSNSRSEMNVSTLELGDSALYLCASSLDSLNTEAFFGQGTRLTVV.

This chain uses TRBV7-2 with TRBJ2-3; D uncertain. Germline V gives CDR1 SGHTA, CDR2 FQGNSA. V lost 5 bases, J lost 6 bases, and 9 bases lay in between. The CDR3 spans 12 residues. CDR3 sequence reads: CASSPIADTQYF. CDR3 DNA: TGTGCCAGCAGCCCTATAGCTGATACGCAGTATTTT.

This clone was detected only once. Other nucleotide sequences in the sample specify the same CDR3. V and J are TRBV5-1 and TRBJ2-5; no clear D gene. V was trimmed by 0 bases and J by 2 bases, leaving 5 bases between them. CDR3 length: 13 residues. In germline, CDR1 is SGHRS, CDR2 YFSETQ. The CDR3 region is CASSLEGQETQYF. CDR3 nucleotide sequence: TGCGCCAGCAGCTTGGAGGGTCAAGAGACCCAGTACTTC.

The chain combines TRBV6-1 with TRBJ2-2; D is perhaps TRBD2 (7 bases). Trimming left V 6 bases short and J 7 bases short, with 15 bases between. CDR1 MNHNS and CDR2 SASEGT come from the germline V gene. CDR3 length: 14 residues. The CDR3 sequence: CASSGGQGVGELFF. In DNA form, the CDR3 reads TGTGCCAGCAGCGGGGGGCAGGGAGTCGGGGAGCTGTTTTTT.

Worth noting for this clone: Mismatch with germline at one junction end may stem from a read error. This sequence joins TRBV15 and TRBJ2-7; TRBD2 aligns across 8 bases. CDR1 and CDR2 from the germline V gene are LNHNV and YYDKDF (reference sequence). CDR3 size: 15 residues. Here the CDR3 DNA reads TGTGCCACCAGCGGAGATTCCGGGGGGGGGTACGAGCAGTACTTC. Protein sequence: CATSGDSGGGYEQYF.

The chain's CDR3 is CASTQGASFNSPLHF. As DNA, the CDR3 is TGTGCCAGCACTCAGGGGGCGTCATTTAATTCACCCCTCCACTTT. V gene TRBV27 combines with J gene TRBJ1-6, with TRBD1 identical over 8 bases. Trimming cost V 7 bases and J 6 bases; bases outside gene matches: 8. There are 15 residues in the CDR3. Germline assignment: CDR1 MNHEY and CDR2 SMNVEV (reference sequence).

V gene TRBV5-8 combines with J gene TRBJ1-5; no clear D gene. The CDR3 runs 15 residues. The germline CDR1 and CDR2 sequences are SGHTS and YDEGEE. V lost 0 bases and J 4 bases, leaving 11 bases between the germline ends. As DNA, the CDR3 is TGTGCCAGCAGCTTGGCGCCGTGGGGAAATCAGCCCCAGCATTTT. It codes for CASSLAPWGNQPQHF.

As DNA, the CDR3 is TGTGCCAGCAGCCTCAAGACAGGGAACACTGAAGCTTTCTTT. It yields the protein CASSLKTGNTEAFF. The rearrangement uses TRBV5-8 and TRBJ1-1, with a weak D call TRBD1 (6 bases). The CDR3 spans 14 residues. From germline, CDR1 is SGHTS and CDR2 YDEGEE. Trimming shortened V by 4 bases and J by 1 base, and 11 bases separated the two germline ends.

V gene TRBV29-1 combines with J gene TRBJ1-1; no definite D call. This CDR3 is 13 amino acids long. Germline-derived CDR1 and CDR2 are SQVTM and ANQGSEA. The germline V and J ends were trimmed by 4 bases and 6 bases, with 15 bases remaining between them. The CDR3 sequence: CSVASGYRAEAFF. The CDR3, as DNA: TGCAGCGTTGCCTCCGGTTATAGGGCTGAAGCTTTCTTT.

The gene calls are TRBV6-5 and TRBJ2-1; 12 nucleotides align to TRBD2. This CDR3 contains 15 residues. With V trimmed by 4 bases and J by 3 bases, 1 base remained unmatched. In germline, CDR1 is MNHEY, CDR2 SVGAGI. The CDR3 sequence: CASSSGLAGYNEQFF. CDR3 DNA: TGTGCCAGCAGTTCGGGACTAGCGGGCTACAATGAGCAGTTCTTC.

There are a few counts of this clone. This sequence joins TRBV19 and TRBJ1-2, with 8 bases matching TRBD1. After removal of 0 bases from V and 7 bases from J, the junction contained 4 bases not matched to a gene. In germline, CDR1 is LNHDA, CDR2 SQIVND (reference sequence). CDR3 size: 14 residues. For the CDR3, the DNA is TGTGCCAGTAGTATAGACCCGGGACAGGTTGGCTACACCTTC. This translates into CASSIDPGQVGYTF.

The rearrangement uses TRBV30 and TRBJ1-1, with TRBD1 matching 7 bases. Germline CDR1 reads GTSNPN; CDR2 reads SVGIG (reference sequence). Trimming removed 0 bases from V and 6 bases from J; junction bases left unmatched: 7. This CDR3 is 14 amino acids long. This CDR3 reads CAWSVKGAASEAFF. CDR3 coding DNA: TGTGCCTGGAGTGTAAAGGGGGCTGCTTCTGAAGCTTTCTTT.

The V gene is TRBV5-1, the J gene TRBJ1-2; TRBD1 aligns across 10 bases. After removal of 4 bases from V and 4 bases from J, the junction contained 1 base not matched to a gene. CDR1 is SGHRS and CDR2 is YFSETQ in the germline V gene. The CDR3 contains 13 residues. CDR3 bases: TGCGCCAGCAGCGGGACAGGGGTCTATGGCTACACCTTC. Its protein is CASSGTGVYGYTF.

CDR3 nucleotides: TGTGCCAGCAGCATCGACCCGAGGGAGACCCAGTACTTC. Protein: CASSIDPRETQYF. V and J are TRBV7-8 and TRBJ2-5; D gene uncertain. V lost 5 bases and J lost 5, with 12 bases in between. In germline, CDR1 is SGHVS, CDR2 FQNEAQ. CDR3 length: 13 amino acids.

In its sample, this clone is medium-sized (0.01 to 0.1%). The V call is TRBV7-8, the J call TRBJ1-2; 8 bases are shared with TRBD1. V shed 4 bases, J shed 12 bases, and the junction held 13 bases outside the gene matches. Germline V gives CDR1 SGHVS, CDR2 FQNEAQ. The CDR3 consists of 14 residues. The CDR3 here is CASSWGGQDNLDTF. The CDR3 nucleotides are TGTGCCAGCAGCTGGGGGGGACAGGATAATCTTGACACCTTC. Full variable domain (outside the CDR3, taken from reference TRBV7-8 and TRBJ1-2): GAGVSQSPRYKVAKRGQDVALRCDPISGHVSLFWYQQALGQGPEFLTYFQNEAQLDKSGLPSDRFFAERPEGSVSTLKIQRTQQEDSAVYLCASSWGGQDNLDTFGSGTRLTVV.

V usage is TRBV5-1 and J usage is TRBJ2-7, with D possibly matching TRBD2 (6 bases). The length of the CDR3 is 14 residues. Trimming took 6 bases from V and 1 from J, leaving 14 bases between them. CDR1 is SGHRS and CDR2 is YFSETQ in the germline V gene. CDR3 sequence (DNA): TGCGCCAGCAACCCGCCAGGGAGGTCCTACGAGCAGTACTTC. This translates into CASNPPGRSYEQYF.

The chain combines TRBV7-9 with TRBJ2-7; D remains unclear. The length of the CDR3 is 13 residues. V was shortened by 5 bases and J by 2 bases, with 10 bases between the two germline ends. Germline assignment: CDR1 SEHNR and CDR2 FQNEAQ (reference sequence). CDR3 amino acids: CASSRASTYEQYF. The CDR3 DNA follows: TGTGCCAGCAGCCGTGCGAGTACCTACGAGCAGTACTTC.

The chain is built from TRBV18 and TRBJ1-1; no clear D. Trimming pared 2 bases from V and 0 bases from J, leaving 10 bases between. This CDR3 is 15 amino acids long. The germline V gene has CDR1 KGHSH and CDR2 LQKENI. The CDR3: CASSPGLIMNTEAFF. The CDR3 DNA reads as TGTGCCAGCTCACCAGGTCTGATTATGAACACTGAAGCTTTCTTT.

The rearrangement links TRBV4-1 to TRBJ1-4; D perhaps matches TRBD1 (5 bases). Germline V CDR1 and CDR2: MGHRA, YSYEKL. V lost 1 base and J 13 bases, leaving 16 bases between the germline ends. There are 14 residues in the CDR3. The CDR3 bases are TGCGCCAGCAGCCAAGTTAGTACCAGTGGGGGACTGTTTTTT. Translated, it gives CASSQVSTSGGLFF.